This is a list of T cell receptor beta chains from one sample in a study of siplizumab effects on memory and regulatory T cells. Measured with immunoSEQ multiplex PCR; TCRdb has only the in-frame clones, and not every one. The top ten clones hold approximately 1.8% of a sample with under 150,000 clones, less than 95% of them seen once. Specimen: non-Treg CD4+ T cells sorted from blood. These receptor sequences come from a human donor in good health. Both conserved end residues are part of each CDR3. A D gene is named only where the DNA matches it firmly. Clone size, where shown, is once, few, many, or a class for clones that have expanded.

v_call: TRBV27
j_call: TRBJ2-1
d_call: TRBD2
clone_size: few
cdr3_length: 15
cdr3_nt: TGTGCCAGCAGTCCGACTAGCGGGAGTAATCATGAGCAGTTCTTC
cdr3_aa: CASSPTSGSNHEQFF

v_call: TRBV5-1
j_call: TRBJ1-1
d_call: .
clone_size: .
cdr3_length: 15
cdr3_nt: TGCGCCAGCAGCTTGGGGGAGGGATACGGGACTGAAGCTTTCTTT
cdr3_aa: CASSLGEGYGTEAFF

v_call: TRBV7-8
j_call: TRBJ2-5
d_call: .
clone_size: .
cdr3_length: 17
cdr3_nt: TGTGCCAGCAGCTTAAGGGGCCGGGACAACCGCCTTCTGACCCAGTACTTC
cdr3_aa: CASSLRGRDNRLLTQYF

v_call: TRBV6-1
j_call: TRBJ2-1
d_call: .
clone_size: .
cdr3_length: 15
cdr3_nt: TGTGCCAGCAGCCTCGAGGGGGTCTCCTACAATGAGCAGTTCTTC
cdr3_aa: CASSLEGVSYNEQFF

v_call: TRBV5-1
j_call: TRBJ2-7
d_call: TRBD1
clone_size: .
cdr3_length: 13
cdr3_nt: TGCGCCAGCAGCCCACGGGACAGGTACGAGCAGTACTTC
cdr3_aa: CASSPRDRYEQYF

v_call: TRBV9
j_call: TRBJ2-1
d_call: .
clone_size: few
cdr3_length: 15
cdr3_nt: TGTGCCAGCAGCGTAGGTGGGTTGACCTACAATGAGCAGTTCTTC
cdr3_aa: CASSVGGLTYNEQFF

v_call: TRBV27
j_call: TRBJ2-5
d_call: .
clone_size: .
cdr3_length: 10
cdr3_nt: TGTGCCAGTCGACGGGAGACCCAGTACTTC
cdr3_aa: CASRRETQYF

v_call: TRBV29-1
j_call: TRBJ1-1
d_call: .
clone_size: .
cdr3_length: 13
cdr3_nt: TGCAGCGTTGTTAGGCAGATGAACACTGAAGCTTTCTTT
cdr3_aa: CSVVRQMNTEAFF

v_call: TRBV6-6
j_call: TRBJ1-2
d_call: TRBD1
clone_size: .
cdr3_length: 14
cdr3_nt: TGTGCCAGCAATCCCGGGACAGGGGACTATGGCTACACCTTC
cdr3_aa: CASNPGTGDYGYTF

v_call: TRBV19
j_call: TRBJ1-3
d_call: .
clone_size: once
cdr3_length: 13
cdr3_nt: TGTGCCAGTAGACGTAGGGACTTGGACACCATATATTTT
cdr3_aa: CASRRRDLDTIYF

v_call: TRBV9
j_call: TRBJ1-6
d_call: .
clone_size: .
cdr3_length: 13
cdr3_nt: TGTGCCAGCAGCGTAGACACGCGGGCACCCCTCCACTTT
cdr3_aa: CASSVDTRAPLHF

v_call: TRBV19
j_call: TRBJ2-6
d_call: .
clone_size: .
cdr3_length: 14
cdr3_nt: TGTGCCAGTTATAGGGGCTCTGGGGCCAACGTCCTGACTTTC
cdr3_aa: CASYRGSGANVLTF

v_call: TRBV5-1
j_call: TRBJ1-6
d_call: .
clone_size: .
cdr3_length: 14
cdr3_nt: TGCGCCAGCAGCATAACAGGGTCCAAATCACCCCTCCACTTT
cdr3_aa: CASSITGSKSPLHF

v_call: TRBV14
j_call: TRBJ2-7
d_call: TRBD2
clone_size: .
cdr3_length: 18
cdr3_nt: TGTGCCAGCAGCCAAGATTTGATAGCGGGCCTCAGCTCCTACGAGCAGTACTTC
cdr3_aa: CASSQDLIAGLSSYEQYF

v_call: TRBV7-9
j_call: TRBJ2-1
d_call: .
clone_size: once
cdr3_length: 16
cdr3_nt: TGTGCCAGCAGCACGACCGGGACTTCGGGGCCTACTGAGCAGTTCTTC
cdr3_aa: CASSTTGTSGPTEQFF

v_call: TRBV2
j_call: TRBJ2-3
d_call: TRBD2
clone_size: .
cdr3_length: 17
cdr3_nt: TGTGCCAGCACCCGAATGGGACTAGCGGGCGGCACAGATACGCAGTATTTT
cdr3_aa: CASTRMGLAGGTDTQYF

v_call: TRBV27
j_call: TRBJ2-7
d_call: .
clone_size: .
cdr3_length: 10
cdr3_nt: TGTGCCAGCAGTAACTACGAGCAGTACTTC
cdr3_aa: CASSNYEQYF

v_call: TRBV6-6
j_call: TRBJ2-7
d_call: .
clone_size: .
cdr3_length: 15
cdr3_nt: TGTGCCAGCAGTTACTCGGGAGAGAGCTCCTACGAGCAGTACTTC
cdr3_aa: CASSYSGESSYEQYF

v_call: TRBV6-5
j_call: TRBJ2-7
d_call: .
clone_size: .
cdr3_length: 15
cdr3_nt: TGTGCCAGCAATCGGGGTGGCCCTAGCTCCTACGAGCAGTACTTC
cdr3_aa: CASNRGGPSSYEQYF

v_call: TRBV10-3
j_call: TRBJ1-3
d_call: .
clone_size: .
cdr3_length: 14
cdr3_nt: TGTGCCATCAGTGAAACAGGAAATAGAAACACCATATATTTT
cdr3_aa: CAISETGNRNTIYF

v_call: TRBV2
j_call: TRBJ2-3
d_call: TRBD1
clone_size: .
cdr3_length: 15
cdr3_nt: TGTGCCAGCACTGGGACAGGGGCTATCCCAGATACGCAGTATTTT
cdr3_aa: CASTGTGAIPDTQYF

v_call: TRBV15
j_call: TRBJ1-3
d_call: .
clone_size: .
cdr3_length: 15
cdr3_nt: TGTGCCACCAGCAGAGACCCGGCTGGAGGAAACACCATATATTTT
cdr3_aa: CATSRDPAGGNTIYF

v_call: TRBV4-1
j_call: TRBJ2-1
d_call: .
clone_size: .
cdr3_length: 13
cdr3_nt: TGCGCCAGCAGCCTTCGTTGGCTGAATGAGCAGTTCTTC
cdr3_aa: CASSLRWLNEQFF

v_call: TRBV10-3
j_call: TRBJ2-3
d_call: .
clone_size: .
cdr3_length: 12
cdr3_nt: TGTGCCATCAGTGATTCTGCTGATACGCAGTATTTT
cdr3_aa: CAISDSADTQYF

v_call: TRBV7-9
j_call: TRBJ1-2
d_call: .
clone_size: once
cdr3_length: 14
cdr3_nt: TGTGCCAGCAGCTTAGCTCAGGGGATGAATGGCTACACCTTC
cdr3_aa: CASSLAQGMNGYTF

v_call: TRBV11-1
j_call: TRBJ2-1
d_call: TRBD1
clone_size: once
cdr3_length: 14
cdr3_nt: TGTGCCAGCAGCTTAATGGGACAGAACAATGAGCAGTTCTTC
cdr3_aa: CASSLMGQNNEQFF

v_call: TRBV18
j_call: TRBJ1-1
d_call: .
clone_size: .
cdr3_length: 15
cdr3_nt: TGTGCCAGCTCACCACCGCGCAACTTGAACACTGAAGCTTTCTTT
cdr3_aa: CASSPPRNLNTEAFF

v_call: TRBV5-1
j_call: TRBJ1-2
d_call: .
clone_size: .
cdr3_length: 14
cdr3_nt: TGCGCCAGCAGCTCGCCGTCCCAGGGGTATGGCTACACCTTC
cdr3_aa: CASSSPSQGYGYTF

v_call: TRBV7-9
j_call: TRBJ1-1
d_call: TRBD1
clone_size: .
cdr3_length: 13
cdr3_nt: TGTGCCAGCAGCAGACAGGGGCGGACTGAAGCTTTCTTT
cdr3_aa: CASSRQGRTEAFF

v_call: TRBV5-6
j_call: TRBJ2-5
d_call: TRBD1
clone_size: once
cdr3_length: 14
cdr3_nt: TGTGCCAGCAGCTTGCGGCAGGGGGTCGAGACCCAGTACTTC
cdr3_aa: CASSLRQGVETQYF

v_call: TRBV2
j_call: TRBJ1-2
d_call: TRBD1
clone_size: .
cdr3_length: 15
cdr3_nt: TGTGCCAGCAGTGTGGGACAGGGAATCGGTAAGGGCTACACCTTC
cdr3_aa: CASSVGQGIGKGYTF

v_call: TRBV18
j_call: TRBJ1-5
d_call: .
clone_size: once
cdr3_length: 16
cdr3_nt: TGTGCCAGCTCACCACCGGGGGGGGTGCGGAATCAGCCCCAGCATTTT
cdr3_aa: CASSPPGGVRNQPQHF

v_call: TRBV5-1
j_call: TRBJ2-1
d_call: TRBD1
clone_size: .
cdr3_length: 15
cdr3_nt: TGCGCCAGCAGACAAGGGACAGAGTTCTACAATGAGCAGTTCTTC
cdr3_aa: CASRQGTEFYNEQFF

v_call: TRBV5-1
j_call: TRBJ1-2
d_call: TRBD1
clone_size: .
cdr3_length: 14
cdr3_nt: TGCGCCAGCAGCTTGGTTCAGGGGGCCGGAGGCTACACCTTC
cdr3_aa: CASSLVQGAGGYTF

v_call: TRBV2
j_call: TRBJ2-4
d_call: .
clone_size: once
cdr3_length: 14
cdr3_nt: TGTGCCAGCAGTGACCGGGACTCTGGAAACATTCAGTACTTC
cdr3_aa: CASSDRDSGNIQYF

v_call: TRBV27
j_call: TRBJ2-7
d_call: TRBD1
clone_size: .
cdr3_length: 14
cdr3_nt: TGTGCCAGCACGAGGACAGGGGGCCTCTACGAGCAGTACTTC
cdr3_aa: CASTRTGGLYEQYF

v_call: TRBV14
j_call: TRBJ1-4
d_call: .
clone_size: .
cdr3_length: 15
cdr3_nt: TGTGCCAGCAGCCAAGTCCGGGGGGCAGATGAAAAACTGTTTTTT
cdr3_aa: CASSQVRGADEKLFF

v_call: TRBV28
j_call: TRBJ2-2
d_call: TRBD1
clone_size: .
cdr3_length: 17
cdr3_nt: TGTGCCAGCAGTTTGTATACCGGGACAGGCCTCACCGGGGAGCTGTTTTTT
cdr3_aa: CASSLYTGTGLTGELFF

v_call: TRBV13
j_call: TRBJ2-1
d_call: .
clone_size: .
cdr3_length: 14
cdr3_nt: TGTGCCAGCAGCTTAGTACAGTCGAGGAATGAGCAGTTCTTC
cdr3_aa: CASSLVQSRNEQFF

v_call: TRBV18
j_call: TRBJ1-6
d_call: .
clone_size: .
cdr3_length: 16
cdr3_nt: TGTGCCAGCTCAATAAGCGAAGTAGCTTCTGGTTCACCCCTCCACTTT
cdr3_aa: CASSISEVASGSPLHF

v_call: TRBV5-8
j_call: TRBJ1-5
d_call: .
clone_size: .
cdr3_length: 14
cdr3_nt: TGTGCCAGCAGCTCGACAGGAAGCAATCAGCCCCAGCATTTT
cdr3_aa: CASSSTGSNQPQHF

v_call: TRBV6-5
j_call: TRBJ1-6
d_call: TRBD1
clone_size: .
cdr3_length: 15
cdr3_nt: TGTGCCAGCAGGATACAGGGGGCCCTTAATTCACCCCTCCACTTT
cdr3_aa: CASRIQGALNSPLHF

v_call: TRBV11-2
j_call: TRBJ1-1
d_call: .
clone_size: .
cdr3_length: 14
cdr3_nt: TGTGCCAGCAGCTTAGGTAGGCAGGCTTCTGAAGCTTTCTTT
cdr3_aa: CASSLGRQASEAFF

v_call: TRBV7-2
j_call: TRBJ2-5
d_call: .
clone_size: .
cdr3_length: 13
cdr3_nt: TGTGCCAGCAGCTTAGGGGGGGAGAAGACCCAGTACTTC
cdr3_aa: CASSLGGEKTQYF

v_call: TRBV4-1
j_call: TRBJ1-5
d_call: .
clone_size: .
cdr3_length: 17
cdr3_nt: TGCGCCAGCAGCCAAGACCCTTTTCGGACATTTAATCAGCCCCAGCATTTT
cdr3_aa: CASSQDPFRTFNQPQHF

v_call: TRBV5-4
j_call: TRBJ1-2
d_call: TRBD1
clone_size: .
cdr3_length: 15
cdr3_nt: TGTGCCAGCAGCTTGGTGGGACAGGGGCAGGGCGGCTACACCTTC
cdr3_aa: CASSLVGQGQGGYTF

v_call: TRBV2
j_call: TRBJ2-5
d_call: .
clone_size: .
cdr3_length: 13
cdr3_nt: TGTGCCAGCAGTGGAGGGCCCAAAGAGACTCAGTACTTC
cdr3_aa: CASSGGPKETQYF

v_call: TRBV29-1
j_call: TRBJ2-3
d_call: TRBD1
clone_size: .
cdr3_length: 16
cdr3_nt: TGCAGCGTCCGATCCCATGCGAGGGGGCCGTCAGATACGCAGTATTTT
cdr3_aa: CSVRSHARGPSDTQYF

v_call: TRBV5-1
j_call: TRBJ1-1
d_call: .
clone_size: .
cdr3_length: 14
cdr3_nt: TGCGCCAGCAGCTCTAGGTCTGGGAACACTGAAGCTTTCTTT
cdr3_aa: CASSSRSGNTEAFF

v_call: TRBV5-4
j_call: TRBJ1-1
d_call: .
clone_size: .
cdr3_length: 14
cdr3_nt: TGTGCCAGCAGCCCCCGGGACTCGAACACTGAAGCTTTCTTT
cdr3_aa: CASSPRDSNTEAFF

v_call: TRBV4-1
j_call: TRBJ2-3
d_call: TRBD2
clone_size: .
cdr3_length: 20
cdr3_nt: TGCGCCAGCAGCCAAGGGGCTAGCGGGGGGGCGGGACTCAGCACAGATACGCAGTATTTT
cdr3_aa: CASSQGASGGAGLSTDTQYF

v_call: TRBV9
j_call: TRBJ2-3
d_call: .
clone_size: .
cdr3_length: 11
cdr3_nt: TGTGCCAGCGTGGGAACAGATACGCAGTATTTT
cdr3_aa: CASVGTDTQYF